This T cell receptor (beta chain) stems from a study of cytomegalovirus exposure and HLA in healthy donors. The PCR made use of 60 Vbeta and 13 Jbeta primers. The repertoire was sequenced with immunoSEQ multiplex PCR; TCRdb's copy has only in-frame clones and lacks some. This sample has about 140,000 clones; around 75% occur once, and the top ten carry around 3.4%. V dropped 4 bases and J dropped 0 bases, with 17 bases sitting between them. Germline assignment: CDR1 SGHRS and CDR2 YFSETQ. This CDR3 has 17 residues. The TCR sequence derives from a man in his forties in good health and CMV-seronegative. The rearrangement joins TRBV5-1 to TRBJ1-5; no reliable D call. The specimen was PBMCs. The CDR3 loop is CASSPTAADISNQPQHF. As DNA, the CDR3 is TGCGCCAGCAGCCCTACAGCCGCAGACATTAGCAATCAGCCCCAGCATTTT.